These 31 T cell receptor beta chains were sequenced from one sample in a study of blood T cells in healthy people across ages. Sample-barcoded 5' priming and a J-beta primer mix drove a second PCR of roughly 7 to 11 cycles. TCRdb redid the calling of the 5' RACE reads with MiXCR, one entry per CDR3 protein. The sample shows about 640,000 distinct CDR3 sequences, about 30% of them seen only once. The specimen sequenced was blood. The receptors derive from a woman older than 75 in good health.

This clonotype was detected many times. The CDR3 coding sequence is TGCAGTGCTAGAGAATCCGTCGCCAATTCCTACGAGCAGTACTTC. It encodes CSARESVANSYEQYF. This chain uses TRBV20-1 with TRBJ2-7; no definite D call. Germline CDR1 is DFQATT and CDR2 is SNEGSKA (reference sequence). The V end was cut by 0 bases, the J end by 1 base, with 13 bases between. This CDR3 is built from 15 residues.

Of note for this clonotype: The junction departs from germline at one end; a sequencing error may be responsible. V is TRBV4-3 and J is TRBJ1-4; TRBD1 aligns across 8 bases. Looked up from germline, CDR1 is LGHNA and CDR2 is YSLEER. This CDR3 is 15 amino acids long. This CDR3 is CTSSQDRAGGRRLFF. The CDR3 nucleotides are TGCACCAGCAGCCAAGATCGGGCAGGGGGCCGGAGACTGTTTTTT.

The chain combines TRBV7-3 with TRBJ2-7; 8 bases map to TRBD2. The DNA end lines up better with TRBJ2-5; the J call may be wrong. The CDR3 consists of 15 residues. Germline CDR1 is SGHTA and CDR2 is FQGTGA. CDR3 amino acids: CASSLAGRGGETQYF. The CDR3 DNA follows: TGTGCCAGCAGCTTAGCCGGGAGGGGAGGGGAGACCCAGTACTTC.

This clonotype was detected only a few times. The chain employs TRBV6-1 and TRBJ1-5; D is unresolved. Germline lookup yields CDR1 MNHNS and CDR2 SASEGT. The CDR3 is made up of 17 amino acids. V dropped 6 bases and J dropped 3 bases, with 21 bases sitting between them. CDR3 nucleotides: TGTGCCAGCAGCTCGAGGACGTTCCTAGGGATCAATCAGCCCCAGCATTTT. Its translation is CASSSRTFLGINQPQHF.

The V call is TRBV29-1, the J call TRBJ2-3, with 9 positions matching TRBD1. V was pared by 7 bases and J by 0 bases, with 5 bases of the junction left unmatched. This CDR3 comprises 14 residues. Germline V CDR1 and CDR2: SQVTM, ANQGSEA. This CDR3 is CSAWDRVSTDTQYF. For the CDR3, the DNA is TGCAGCGCATGGGACAGGGTTAGCACAGATACGCAGTATTTT.

This clonotype was detected only a few times. With a much larger clone just one base away, this may be a read error. The rearrangement uses TRBV12-3 or TRBV12-4 and TRBJ1-2; 7 bases match TRBD1. The CDR3 spans 15 residues. CDR3 in amino acids: CVSSTGGGAGYGYTF. For the CDR3, the DNA is TGTGTCAGCAGTACGGGAGGGGGCGCGGGGTATGGCTACACCTTC.

In its sample, this clonotype was seen many times. The gene calls are TRBV3-1 and TRBJ2-7; D may be TRBD1 (6 bases). V was shortened by 4 bases and J by 0 bases, with 22 bases between the two germline ends. The CDR3 spans 18 residues. Germline V lookup: CDR1 LGHDT, CDR2 YNNKEL (reference sequence). CDR3 loop: CASSRRGAGTKSSYEQYF. The CDR3 DNA reads as TGTGCCAGCAGCCGCAGAGGAGCCGGGACAAAGAGCTCCTACGAGCAGTACTTC.

The J gene is TRBJ2-5, the V gene TRBV6-2 or TRBV6-3; no definite D call. This CDR3 has 13 residues. Germline values: CDR1 MNHEY, CDR2 SVGEGT. V gave up 10 bases and J gave up 2 bases, with 14 bases separating them. CDR3 in amino acids: CATRVLPQETQYF. CDR3 DNA: TGTGCCACCAGAGTACTTCCTCAAGAGACCCAGTACTTC.

V usage is TRBV7-2 and J usage is TRBJ1-5; possible D gene TRBD1, 5 bases. Trimming stripped 5 bases from V and 0 bases from J, with 14 bases between. The length of the CDR3 is 16 residues. Germline V gives CDR1 SGHTA, CDR2 FQGNSA. The CDR3 loop reads CASSPRRGYSNQPQHF. CDR3 coding DNA: TGTGCCAGCAGCCCCCGCCGGGGGTATAGCAATCAGCCCCAGCATTTT.

There are many counts of this clonotype. V and J are TRBV7-2 and TRBJ1-4; no clear D gene. The CDR3 runs to 16 residues. Germline CDR1 and CDR2: SGHTA and FQGNSA. Trimming shortened V by 5 bases and J by 3 bases, and 16 bases separated the two germline ends. In nucleotides, the CDR3 is TGTGCCAGCAGCGATTTGCCCGGGAGGGCTAATGAAAAACTGTTTTTT. Amino acid sequence: CASSDLPGRANEKLFF.

Note on this clonotype: Possible read error: a much larger clone is one base away. The V and J genes are TRBV6-5 and TRBJ1-1, with 10 bases that match TRBD1. CDR1 and CDR2 (germline): MNHEY, SVGAGI. The CDR3 is 15 amino acids. CDR3 in amino acids: CAGRYRGTGVSEAFF. In nucleotides, the CDR3 is TGTGCCGGCAGATATCGTGGGACAGGGGTCTCTGAAGCTTTCTTT.

This clonotype occurred a few times. The chain links TRBV7-3 to TRBJ2-5; 12 positions agree with TRBD1. V was clipped by 2 bases and J by 2 bases; unmatched bases: 18. Germline CDR1 SGHTA, CDR2 FQGTGA. This CDR3 contains 21 residues. CDR3 sequence reads: CASSLFRVGTGGGWVQETQYF. CDR3 in DNA: TGTGCCAGCAGCTTATTTCGGGTTGGGACAGGGGGCGGATGGGTTCAAGAGACCCAGTACTTC.

This clonotype was found many times. J is TRBJ2-3 and V is TRBV20-1, with 9 bases matching TRBD2. This CDR3 region has 14 residues. Unmatched junction bases numbered 5, after V lost 3 bases and J lost 4 bases. Per the germline V gene, CDR1 is DFQATT and CDR2 is SNEGSKA (reference sequence). As DNA, the CDR3 is TGCAGTGCTAGTGGCGGGGGGGGGTCAGATACGCAGTATTTT. Protein sequence: CSASGGGGSDTQYF.

V usage is TRBV9 and J usage is TRBJ1-1; D gene unclear. CDR3 length: 14 residues. Per germline, CDR1 SGDLS and CDR2 YYNGEE. The V gene lost 0 bases and the J gene lost 1 base, with 7 bases spanning the gap. The CDR3 nucleotides are TGTGCCAGCAGCGTAGCTATCGGGAACACTGAAGCTTTCTTT. This sequence encodes CASSVAIGNTEAFF.

The V call is TRBV5-6, the J call TRBJ2-5, with D unresolved. The V end was cut by 1 base, the J end by 2 bases, with 9 bases between. The CDR3 consists of 14 residues. Germline values: CDR1 SGHDT, CDR2 YYEEEE. CDR3 bases: TGTGCCAGCAGCTTGCTTCGGTTTCAAGAGACCCAGTACTTC. This codes for CASSLLRFQETQYF. The complete variable domain, with remaining parts taken from reference TRBV5-6 and TRBJ2-5, reads DAGVTQSPTHLIKTRGQQVTLRCSPKSGHDTVSWYQQALGQGPQFIFQYYEEEERQRGNFPDRFSGHQFPNYSSELNVNALLLGDSALYLCASSLLRFQETQYFGPGTRLLVL.

This clonotype was seen only a few times. A clone one base away is much larger, so this may be a read error. This chain connects TRBV20-1 to TRBJ2-7; TRBD2 might be the D (7 bases). V was clipped by 5 bases and J by 3 bases, with 17 bases between them. From germline, CDR1 is DFQATT and CDR2 SNEGSKA (reference sequence). This CDR3 has 14 amino acids. In nucleotides, the CDR3 is TGCAGTGCTTTGCGAGGGGGGGCGGGCTACGAGCAGTACTTC. Residues: CSALRGGAGYEQYF.

V is TRBV5-1 and J is TRBJ1-3, with D unresolved. V was cut by 0 bases and J by 2 bases, with 12 bases left in between. The CDR3 runs to 16 residues. Germline CDR1 reads SGHRS; CDR2 reads YFSETQ. The CDR3 DNA reads TGCGCCAGCAGCTTGGAGGCCGGGCAGACTGGAAACACCATATATTTT. It codes for CASSLEAGQTGNTIYF.

This clonotype was seen repeatedly, ten times or more. The rearrangement joins TRBV5-1 to TRBJ2-3; the match to TRBD1 covers 7 bases. V was clipped by 4 bases and J by 1 base; unmatched bases: 6. This CDR3 region has 15 residues. From germline, CDR1 is SGHRS and CDR2 YFSETQ. In DNA form, the CDR3 reads TGCGCCAGCAGCCCGGGACAGATACGCACAGATACGCAGTATTTT. Its translation: CASSPGQIRTDTQYF.

The chain recombines TRBV12-3 or TRBV12-4 with TRBJ2-1, with D possibly TRBD2 on 6 matching bases. The ends were cut back, 6 bases at V and 7 bases at J, with 22 bases in the middle. The CDR3 totals 16 residues. CDR3: CASSPLSIGAGNEQFF. The CDR3 DNA reads TGTGCCAGCAGCCCTCTTTCCATAGGGGCGGGGAATGAGCAGTTCTTC.

This rearrangement joins TRBV28 to TRBJ2-3; unclear D gene. Trimming removed 2 bases at V and 2 bases at J, with 8 bases between. The CDR3 runs 14 residues. Germline CDR1 and CDR2: MDHEN and SYDVKM. The CDR3 loop is CASSLGVVTDTQYF. In nucleotides, the CDR3 is TGTGCCAGCAGTTTAGGGGTAGTCACAGATACGCAGTATTTT. The full variable domain, with the rest looked up from reference TRBV28 and TRBJ2-3, is DVKVTQSSRYLVKRTGEKVFLECVQDMDHENMFWYRQDPGLGLRLIYFSYDVKMKEKGDIPEGYSVSREKKERFSLILESASTNQTSMYLCASSLGVVTDTQYFGPGTRLTVL.

There are many counts of this clonotype. This sequence joins TRBV10-3 and TRBJ2-1, with 11 bases identical to TRBD2. Germline loops: CDR1 ENHRY, CDR2 SYGVKD. J lost 6 bases, V lost 3 bases, and 4 bases had no gene match. CDR3 length equals 15 residues. The chain's CDR3 is CAISELAGGPNEQFF. CDR3 in DNA: TGTGCCATCAGTGAATTAGCGGGGGGGCCCAATGAGCAGTTCTTC.

This clonotype occurred many times. The junction and the germline gene differ at one end; a read error may be behind it. V gene TRBV7-6 combines with J gene TRBJ2-1; 9 bases fit TRBD1. The germline V gene has CDR1 SGHVS and CDR2 FNYEAQ. The CDR3 loop spans 15 amino acids. The CDR3 loop reads CASRLGTGGGYEQFF. The CDR3 nucleotides are TGTGCCAGCAGGTTAGGAACAGGGGGCGGTTATGAGCAGTTCTTC.

About this clonotype itself: A single base separates this from a much larger clone, so it may be a read error. This chain connects TRBV7-9 to TRBJ2-4; 9 bases agree with TRBD2. This CDR3 is built from 16 residues. Trimming removed 5 bases from V and 13 bases from J; junction bases left unmatched: 18. Germline-derived CDR1 and CDR2 are SEHNR and FQNEAQ (reference sequence). The CDR3 loop is CASSESGGLLNNEQYF. DNA of the CDR3: TGTGCCAGCAGCGAGAGCGGGGGGCTACTAAACAATGAGCAGTACTTC.

The rearrangement links TRBV24-1 to TRBJ2-5; a possible D gene is TRBD1 (5 bases). V lost 4 bases to trimming and J lost 1 base, with 15 bases between them. CDR3 size: 16 residues. Germline-derived CDR1 and CDR2 are KGHDR and SFDVKD. The CDR3 sequence: CATSEAKRQLQETQYF. The CDR3, as DNA: TGTGCCACCAGTGAGGCGAAGAGACAGCTCCAAGAGACCCAGTACTTC.

As to this clonotype: This sequence may be a read error, since a much larger clone differs from it by one base. The chain has TRBV7-9 and TRBJ2-5; tentative D call: TRBD1 (5 bases). CDR1 and CDR2 (germline): SEHNR, FQNEAQ (reference sequence). This CDR3 comprises 14 residues. For the CDR3, the DNA is TGTGTCAGCAGCTTAGCCACAGGTCAAGAGACCCAGTACTTC. Translating it yields CVSSLATGQETQYF.

This clonotype turned up a few times. The chain links TRBV12-3 or TRBV12-4 to TRBJ2-3, with 11 bases identical to TRBD2. J was trimmed by 6 bases and V by 4 bases; bases with no gene match: 6. The CDR3 consists of 15 residues. The CDR3 bases are TGTGCCAGCAGTTGGGGACTAGCGGTGGAGGATACGCAGTATTTT. Translating gives CASSWGLAVEDTQYF.

This clonotype has just a few counts. The rearrangement links TRBV4-3 to TRBJ1-2; D is uncertain. This CDR3 is built from 15 residues. V was trimmed by 0 bases and J by 4 bases, leaving 12 bases between them. Germline V CDR1 and CDR2: LGHNA, YSLEER. The CDR3 nucleotides are TGCGCCAGCAGCCAAGATTTTCAGAACCCCTATGGCTACACCTTC. Residues: CASSQDFQNPYGYTF.

This clonotype was counted at least ten times. This CDR3 reads CASSPMGRSGDTQYF. CDR3 nucleotides: TGTGCCAGCAGCCCAATGGGGAGATCGGGAGATACGCAGTATTTT. The chain is built from TRBV6-1 and TRBJ2-3, with D perhaps matching TRBD2 (5 bases). With 6 bases removed from V and 5 bases from J, the gap between germline ends came to 18 bases. The CDR3 loop spans 15 amino acids. Germline CDR1 MNHNS, CDR2 SASEGT.

The V call is TRBV5-1, the J call TRBJ2-1, with D perhaps assigned TRBD1 or TRBD2 (5 bases each). The DNA matches TRBJ2-7 better at its end, which makes the J call doubtful. From germline, CDR1 is SGHRS and CDR2 YFSETQ. The CDR3 loop spans 15 amino acids. The CDR3 here is CASSPEGSSYNEQYF. CDR3 coding DNA: TGCGCCAGCAGCCCCGAGGGGTCCTCCTACAATGAGCAGTACTTC.

CDR3 loop: CASSRLREGDGYTF. DNA of the CDR3: TGTGCCAGCAGCCGATTAAGGGAGGGGGATGGCTACACCTTC. The chain is built from TRBV4-2 and TRBJ1-2, with D tentatively TRBD1 (6 bases). Per the germline V gene, CDR1 is LGHNA and CDR2 is YNFKEQ. Trimming removed 4 bases at V and 6 bases at J, with 15 bases between. The CDR3 length is 14 residues.

V gene TRBV27 combines with J gene TRBJ2-1, with D unclear. Germline loops: CDR1 MNHEY, CDR2 SMNVEV (reference sequence). The CDR3 extends over 11 amino acids. Trimming took 6 bases from V and 5 from J, leaving 5 bases between them. In nucleotides, the CDR3 is TGTGCCAGCAGAGGCCACAATGAGCAGTTCTTC. It codes for CASRGHNEQFF.